A single sample gave rise to the 3 T cell receptor beta chains below, sequenced in a study of blood T cell repertoires in COVID-19. TCRdb's table, derived via immunoSEQ multiplex PCR, lists solely in-frame clones and lacks some. The data hold 90,000 to 120,000 clones, with 80% observed a single time. Specimen: peripheral blood. These receptors all come from a man in his 70s with acute or convalescent COVID-19.

V usage is TRBV5-6 and J usage is TRBJ2-3; 9 bases are shared with TRBD1. The trim removed 0 bases at V and 6 bases at J, leaving 5 bases unmatched. Germline lookup yields CDR1 SGHDT and CDR2 YYEEEE. The CDR3 is made up of 15 amino acids. For the CDR3, the DNA is TGTGCCAGCAGCTTGGGGGGACAGGGAATGGATACGCAGTATTTT. Translation: CASSLGGQGMDTQYF.

Here the CDR3 DNA reads TGTGCCAGCAGCTTAGAGCTCGACAGGGGGCAGAGAGATACGCAGTATTTT. Its protein product is CASSLELDRGQRDTQYF. V gene TRBV11-2 combines with J gene TRBJ2-3; 10 bases align to TRBD1. The V gene's germline CDR1 is SGHAT and CDR2 FQNNGV. This CDR3 has 17 residues. J gave up 5 bases and V 0 bases, and 8 bases lay outside the gene matches.

The chain couples TRBV10-3 to TRBJ2-7, with 8 bases fitting TRBD1. CDR3 length: 13 residues. The V gene end was trimmed by 10 bases and the J gene end by 2 bases; junction bases not matched to a gene: 7. Germline-derived CDR1 and CDR2 are ENHRY and SYGVKD. CDR3 nucleotide sequence: TGTGCCACGGCGACAGGGGTTACCTACGAGCAGTACTTC. It codes for CATATGVTYEQYF.